One sample yielded the 32 T cell receptor beta chains listed below, sequenced in a study of T-cell reconstitution after alpha-beta-depleted transplantation in children. The TCRbeta library incorporated unique molecular identifiers. TCRdb reprocessed the PCR reads via MiXCR and lists one record per CDR3 protein. The data contain some 500,000 distinct CDR3 sequences, around 20% of them seen just once; the ten biggest clones take up about 3.1%. Sequencing used PBMCs from the stem cell graft donor, obtained from the stem cell graft. The receptors shown here come from a human donor who donated a stem cell graft to a child with acute lymphoblastic leukemia.

This clonotype was detected a few times. V is TRBV10-3 and J is TRBJ2-1, with 10 bases identical to TRBD2. CDR1 and CDR2 (germline): ENHRY, SYGVKD. Trimming at V came to 4 bases and at J to 8 bases, leaving 8 bases not matched to a gene. The CDR3 consists of 15 residues. CDR3 protein: CAISGGLAGDDEQFF. CDR3 sequence (DNA): TGTGCCATCAGTGGAGGGCTAGCGGGAGACGATGAGCAGTTCTTC.

V and J are TRBV10-3 and TRBJ2-1, with D possibly TRBD2 on 6 matching bases. Per the germline V gene, CDR1 is ENHRY and CDR2 is SYGVKD. V lost 2 bases, J lost 5 bases, and 13 bases lay in between. The CDR3 extends over 15 amino acids. CDR3 nucleotides: TGTGCCATCAGTGAGGGCGGCGGGACTGACAATGAGCAGTTCTTC. This codes for CAISEGGGTDNEQFF.

This clonotype was detected only a few times. This chain links TRBV4-1 with TRBJ2-3; 7 bases line up with TRBD1. V lost 3 bases to trimming and J lost 2 bases; unmatched junction nucleotides: 8. CDR1 and CDR2 (germline): MGHRA, YSYEKL. The CDR3 runs 16 residues. CDR3 loop: CASSQGQTQFTDTQYF. The DNA of the CDR3 is TGCGCCAGCAGCCAGGGACAGACGCAATTCACAGATACGCAGTATTTT.

The chain joins TRBV5-1 to TRBJ2-3, with 7 nucleotides matching TRBD1. Germline CDR1 reads SGHRS; CDR2 reads YFSETQ. The CDR3 has 14 residues. V gave up 3 bases and J gave up 6 bases; unmatched junction bases: 7. The CDR3: CASSSWTGSDTQYF. The CDR3 region has the DNA TGCGCCAGCAGCTCCTGGACAGGATCCGATACGCAGTATTTT.

This clonotype has more than one count but fewer than ten. This sequence joins TRBV5-1 and TRBJ2-7; D is possibly TRBD1 or TRBD2 (5 bases each). CDR1 SGHRS and CDR2 YFSETQ come from the germline V gene. Trimming removed 4 bases from V and 2 bases from J, with 13 bases in between. The CDR3 has 14 residues. The CDR3 DNA follows: TGCGCCAGCAGCGGTGGGGACGGGACCTACGAGCAGTACTTC. Its protein product is CASSGGDGTYEQYF.

In this sample, this clonotype turned up a few times. This chain joins TRBV5-1 and TRBJ1-2; D is unclear. CDR3 length equals 14 residues. Trimming cost V 6 bases and J 0 bases, with 12 bases left between them. Looked up from germline, CDR1 is SGHRS and CDR2 is YFSETQ. The CDR3 DNA follows: TGCGCCAGCAAGGGTGGCAGCTCTAACTATGGCTACACCTTC. Translating gives CASKGGSSNYGYTF.

V usage is TRBV3-1 and J usage is TRBJ2-3; D not resolved. Germline V gives CDR1 LGHDT, CDR2 YNNKEL (reference sequence). CDR3 size: 13 residues. V was pared by 6 bases and J by 6 bases, with 13 bases between. Here the CDR3 DNA reads TGTGCCAGCAGACTAAGTGGTGTGGATACGCAGTATTTT. Translated, it gives CASRLSGVDTQYF.

The chain joins TRBV3-1 to TRBJ2-1; 11 bases are a match to TRBD2. Trimming at V came to 5 bases and at J to 3 bases, leaving 6 bases not matched to a gene. There are 16 residues in the CDR3. Germline values: CDR1 LGHDT, CDR2 YNNKEL (reference sequence). The CDR3 protein is CASSFGLAGYYNEQFF. In DNA form, the CDR3 reads TGTGCCAGCAGCTTCGGACTAGCGGGTTACTACAATGAGCAGTTCTTC.

There are a few counts of this clonotype. The genes are TRBV3-1 and TRBJ1-1; D uncertain. The CDR3 runs to 17 residues. The V gene lost 4 bases and the J gene lost 1 base, with 19 bases spanning the gap. Germline V gene lookup returns CDR1 LGHDT and CDR2 YNNKEL (reference sequence). The CDR3 protein is CASSRGPTFSRNTEAFF. The DNA of the CDR3 is TGTGCCAGCAGCCGCGGACCGACTTTCTCCCGGAACACTGAAGCTTTCTTT.

The J gene is TRBJ2-5, the V gene TRBV5-1; 11 positions match TRBD1. The CDR3 is made up of 15 amino acids. From germline, CDR1 is SGHRS and CDR2 YFSETQ. The V and J ends lost 3 bases and 4 bases, in that order; junction bases with no gene match: 5. Here the CDR3 DNA reads TGCGCCAGCAGCTGGAGGACAGGGGGCGCAGAGACCCAGTACTTC. It encodes CASSWRTGGAETQYF.

This clonotype came up a few times. The chain links TRBV5-6 to TRBJ2-3; D is uncertain. The CDR3 sequence is 13 residues long. Germline V gives CDR1 SGHDT, CDR2 YYEEEE. V was trimmed by 2 bases and J by 4 bases, leaving 8 bases between them. CDR3 coding DNA: TGTGCCAGCAGCTTAAACACTCCAGATACGCAGTATTTT. Protein: CASSLNTPDTQYF.

The V and J genes are TRBV12-3 or TRBV12-4 and TRBJ2-7, with D tentatively TRBD1 or TRBD2 (6 bases each). V dropped 7 bases and J dropped 3 bases, with 19 bases sitting between them. CDR3 length: 15 amino acids. CDR3 in DNA: TGTGCCAGCACCCACCGGGGGCAGGGTCTCTACGAGCAGTACTTC. Translating gives CASTHRGQGLYEQYF.

This clonotype showed up just a few times. V gene TRBV5-1 combines with J gene TRBJ2-1; the D gene is possibly TRBD2 (6 bases). CDR3 length: 14 amino acids. The ends were cut back, 0 bases at V and 10 bases at J, with 14 bases in the middle. The germline V gene has CDR1 SGHRS and CDR2 YFSETQ. The CDR3 sequence: CASSLGDLTTEQFF. DNA for the CDR3: TGCGCCAGCAGCTTGGGGGACTTAACGACAGAGCAGTTCTTC.

The chain recombines TRBV6-1 with TRBJ1-1; 10 nucleotides match TRBD1. From germline, CDR1 is MNHNS and CDR2 SASEGT. There are 14 residues in the CDR3. Trimming removed 6 bases from V and 1 base from J; junction bases left unmatched: 2. In nucleotides, the CDR3 is TGTGCCAGCAGCGGGGACAGGGGGAACACTGAAGCTTTCTTT. Its protein is CASSGDRGNTEAFF.

V usage is TRBV20-1 and J usage is TRBJ2-1, with D possibly matching TRBD2 (5 bases). V was cut by 2 bases and J by 5 bases, with 10 bases left in between. The CDR3 runs 13 residues. Germline CDR1 is DFQATT and CDR2 is SNEGSKA (reference sequence). The CDR3 DNA reads as TGCAGTGCTAGATGGAGGTCCCACAATGAGCAGTTCTTC. Translation: CSARWRSHNEQFF.

The chain employs TRBV27 and TRBJ1-4; D is uncertain. In germline, CDR1 is MNHEY, CDR2 SMNVEV (reference sequence). V was clipped by 3 bases and J by 6 bases, with 11 bases between them. This CDR3 contains 14 residues. The CDR3 nucleotides are TGTGCCAGCAGTTTTAATAGAATGGATGAAAAACTGTTTTTT. Translated: CASSFNRMDEKLFF.

J is TRBJ2-1 and V is TRBV5-1; 10 bases match TRBD2. The CDR3 has 19 residues. Trimming at V came to 4 bases and at J to 4 bases, leaving 17 bases not matched to a gene. CDR1 is SGHRS, CDR2 YFSETQ, per germline. DNA for the CDR3: TGCGCCAGCAGCCCCAGCCGTGGTAGCGGGAGGAGGGCTTACAATGAGCAGTTCTTC. Amino acids: CASSPSRGSGRRAYNEQFF.

V gene TRBV7-3 combines with J gene TRBJ2-3, with 13 bases lining up with TRBD2. This CDR3 has 18 amino acids. J lost 4 bases, V lost 5 bases, and 12 bases had no gene match. Germline assignment: CDR1 SGHTA and CDR2 FQGTGA. The CDR3 sequence is CASSGRGLAGSQADTQYF. CDR3 DNA sequence: TGTGCCAGCAGCGGGAGGGGACTAGCGGGATCCCAGGCAGATACGCAGTATTTT.

Worth noting for this clonotype: Its ends do not fully match the called genes, so a read error is possible. CDR3 DNA: TGTGCCAGCAGCGTAGTAGAAGGGAGCTCTGGGGCCAACGTCCCGACTTTC. This sequence encodes CASSVVEGSSGANVPTF. This chain uses TRBV9 with TRBJ2-6; D may be TRBD1 or TRBD2 (5 bases each). CDR1 is SGDLS and CDR2 is YYNGEE in the germline V gene. This CDR3 contains 17 residues.

This clonotype was seen more than once but under ten times. V and J are TRBV5-1 and TRBJ2-7, with D unresolved. CDR1 is SGHRS and CDR2 is YFSETQ in the germline V gene. The CDR3 is 14 residues long. Trimming left V 4 bases short and J 3 bases short, with 14 bases between. CDR3 in DNA: TGCGCCAGCAGCCCAACAACATACATCTACGAGCAGTACTTC. Protein: CASSPTTYIYEQYF.

The chain is built from TRBV6-1 and TRBJ2-1; weak D call: TRBD2 (5 bases). Trimming cost V 8 bases and J 0 bases, with 11 bases left between them. Germline loops: CDR1 MNHNS, CDR2 SASEGT. The CDR3 is 14 amino acids. The CDR3 DNA is TGTGCCAGCGCGGCGGGTCTCTCCTACAATGAGCAGTTCTTC. This translates into CASAAGLSYNEQFF.

This clonotype was seen many times. The chain has TRBV27 and TRBJ2-2; no clear D. The germline V and J ends were trimmed by 2 bases and 8 bases, with 6 bases remaining between them. Per germline, CDR1 MNHEY and CDR2 SMNVEV (reference sequence). The CDR3 totals 12 residues. The CDR3 region is CASSLMAGELFF. The CDR3 DNA reads as TGTGCCAGCAGTTTAATGGCAGGGGAGCTGTTTTTT.

This clonotype was counted a few times. This chain connects TRBV5-5 to TRBJ1-1; the D gene is possibly TRBD1 (5 bases). V was pared by 4 bases and J by 6 bases, with 16 bases between. Germline V gives CDR1 SGHKS, CDR2 YYEKEE (reference sequence). The CDR3 is made up of 14 amino acids. In DNA, the CDR3 is TGTGCCAGCAGCGGTGAATCAGGGATGCCTGAAGCTTTCTTT. Its protein is CASSGESGMPEAFF.

The chain is built from TRBV19 and TRBJ1-5; 7 nucleotides line up with TRBD1. The V gene's germline CDR1 is LNHDA and CDR2 SQIVND (reference sequence). V was pared by 7 bases and J by 8 bases, with 8 bases of the junction left unmatched. The CDR3 sequence is 13 residues long. CDR3 nucleotide sequence: TGTGCCAGTACGACAGGGACCGGGGAGCCCCAGCATTTT. As protein: CASTTGTGEPQHF.

The chain recombines TRBV7-9 with TRBJ2-1, with TRBD1 as a possible D gene (6 bases). The CDR3 runs 14 residues. V lost 2 bases to trimming and J lost 9 bases, with 14 bases between them. Germline V gene sequence: CDR1 SEHNR, CDR2 FQNEAQ (reference sequence). CDR3 in amino acids: CASSLKRAGVEQFF. CDR3 DNA sequence: TGTGCCAGCAGCTTAAAACGGGCAGGGGTTGAGCAGTTCTTC.

In its sample, this clonotype was seen a few times. The V call is TRBV27, the J call TRBJ2-1; 9 nucleotides match TRBD2. Per the germline V gene, CDR1 is MNHEY and CDR2 is SMNVEV (reference sequence). This CDR3 is built from 18 residues. The V gene end was trimmed by 4 bases and the J gene end by 0 bases; junction bases not matched to a gene: 10. The CDR3 is CASSSPPLAGSSYNEQFF. The CDR3 DNA reads as TGTGCCAGCAGTTCCCCACCTCTAGCGGGGAGCTCCTACAATGAGCAGTTCTTC.

This clonotype was counted a single time. V gene TRBV14 combines with J gene TRBJ2-1; D call uncertain. Trimming shortened V by 1 base and J by 6 bases, and 16 bases separated the two germline ends. The CDR3 loop spans 16 amino acids. The germline V gene has CDR1 SGHDN and CDR2 FVKESK. The CDR3 sequence: CASSQGWGSLTNEQFF. CDR3 DNA sequence: TGTGCCAGCAGCCAAGGTTGGGGATCCCTGACCAATGAGCAGTTCTTC.

In this sample, this clonotype turned up a few times. The V call is TRBV12-3 or TRBV12-4, the J call TRBJ1-1; no definite D call. V dropped 7 bases and J dropped 8 bases, with 14 bases sitting between them. The CDR3 extends over 12 amino acids. CDR3 in DNA: TGTGCCAGCACCTCGCCCACAGACGAAGCTTTCTTT. Protein: CASTSPTDEAFF.

The V call is TRBV5-1, the J call TRBJ2-3; D remains ambiguous. This CDR3 is built from 14 residues. The germline V gene has CDR1 SGHRS and CDR2 YFSETQ. Trimming pared 4 bases from V and 4 bases from J, leaving 13 bases between. The CDR3 spells CASSPRSVPDTQYF. Written as DNA, the CDR3 is TGCGCCAGCAGCCCCCGAAGTGTACCAGATACGCAGTATTTT.

This clonotype appeared a few times. J is TRBJ2-7 and V is TRBV27; the match to TRBD2 covers 12 bases. V shed 1 base and J 5 bases; nucleotides not matched to a gene: 6. Germline-derived CDR1 and CDR2 are MNHEY and SMNVEV (reference sequence). The CDR3 loop spans 16 amino acids. The CDR3, as DNA: TGTGCCAGCAGTTTATTGACTAGCGGGAGTCCCAACGAGCAGTACTTC. It specifies CASSLLTSGSPNEQYF.

The J gene is TRBJ2-7, the V gene TRBV7-9; 11 bases fit TRBD2. The junction had 7 bases not matched to a gene; V was cut back by 5 bases and J by 7 bases. Germline V gives CDR1 SEHNR, CDR2 FQNEAQ (reference sequence). This CDR3 comprises 14 residues. Here the CDR3 reads CASSPAGTSGEQYF. The CDR3 DNA reads as TGTGCCAGCAGCCCAGCGGGGACTAGCGGAGAGCAGTACTTC.

This clonotype was observed a handful of times. The rearrangement uses TRBV7-2 and TRBJ1-5, with D uncertain. CDR1 is SGHTA and CDR2 is FQGNSA in the germline V gene. The CDR3 spans 17 residues. V lost 1 base to trimming and J lost 0 bases, with 13 bases between them. The CDR3 loop is CASSLGGIGVSNQPQHF. The CDR3 coding sequence is TGTGCCAGCAGCTTAGGAGGGATCGGGGTTAGCAATCAGCCCCAGCATTTT.